This TCR beta chain stems from a study of identical twins. Each cDNA held unique molecular identifiers, and template switching gave it a universal primer site. TCRdb processed the 5' RACE reads anew with MiXCR; each CDR3 protein has one entry. The sample records just over 450,000 distinct CDR3 sequences, approximately 15% being singletons. The CDR3 spans 12 residues. V was cut by 3 bases and J by 10 bases, with 7 bases left in between. Findings and caveats of the study: High-abundance cord blood beta clonotypes had fewer insertions; memory repertoires showed none. Modeled out-of-frame TCR alpha sharing in monozygotic twins fell below observed levels.

This clonotype was detected ten times or more. The antigen is not known. This sample also appeared in a second study, on yellow fever vaccine responses in identical twins.

The chain links TRBV12-3 or TRBV12-4 to TRBJ1-6; no reliable D call. Sequencing was performed on CD4+ T cells sorted from blood. The sequence was obtained from a woman younger than 35 in good health. The CDR3 region is CASSLNGSPLHF. Here the CDR3 DNA reads TGTGCCAGCAGTTTGAATGGGTCACCCCTCCACTTT.